Each of the 11 T cell receptor beta chains below was sequenced from the same sample in a study of response to subunit inactivated influenza vaccine (dated by TCRdb to the late 2010s). What the time point label conveys for this sample: 45 days after influenza vaccine administration. Receptor libraries were prepared by RT-PCR. TCRdb names Illumina HiSeq 2500 as the instrument used. Using fastp at Q25 and MiXCR, TCRdb reprocessed the public reads and kept productive beta chains. Each entry is one CDR3 protein sequence, shown with its most common DNA and genes. The sample records under 500,000 distinct CDR3 sequences, about 10% of which are singletons. The biggest ten clones account for roughly 12% of the sample. Sequencing was performed on PBMCs from blood, taken roughly 46 days after vaccination. The receptors stem from a man between 50 and 59 years old who received an inactivated influenza vaccine. Donor details come from another sample of the same person, matched by shared clones.

V gene TRBV29-1 combines with J gene TRBJ1-1; 8 positions agree with TRBD1. The CDR3 extends over 15 amino acids. In germline, CDR1 is SQVTM, CDR2 ANQGSEA. With 1 base clipped from V and 3 bases from J, the junction kept 7 bases outside the gene matches. The CDR3 region is CSVEAPRGRYTEAFF. CDR3 nucleotide sequence: TGCAGCGTTGAAGCACCCAGGGGGCGGTACACTGAAGCTTTCTTT. The full variable domain, in which reference TRBV29-1 and TRBJ1-1 provide the parts outside the CDR3, is SAVISQKPSRDICQRGTSLTIQCQVDSQVTMMFWYRQQPGQSLTLIATANQGSEATYESGFVIDKFPISRPNLTFSTLTVSNMSPEDSSIYLCSVEAPRGRYTEAFFGQGTRLTVV.

Many counts were recorded for this clonotype. The chain uses TRBV20-1 and TRBJ2-7; 8 nucleotides align to TRBD2. Germline-derived CDR1 and CDR2 are DFQATT and SNEGSKA (reference sequence). V shed 1 base and J 6 bases; nucleotides not matched to a gene: 14. The CDR3 is 16 amino acids. The CDR3, as DNA: TGCAGTGCTAGAGGTTCGTCTAGCGGGTCGGTCAGCGAGCAGTACTTC. This gives the protein CSARGSSSGSVSEQYF.

This clonotype was seen once. This chain links TRBV6-2 or TRBV6-3 with TRBJ2-1; 9 bases align to TRBD1. The CDR3 totals 14 residues. Germline CDR1 and CDR2: MNHEY and SVGEGT. The V and J ends lost 8 bases and 7 bases, in that order; junction bases with no gene match: 9. In nucleotides, the CDR3 is TGTGCCAGCGGGGGGACAGGGATGAAAAATGAGCAGTTCTTC. Translated, it gives CASGGTGMKNEQFF.

This clonotype came up a few times. The J gene is TRBJ2-5, the V gene TRBV2; no reliable D call. V dropped 4 bases and J dropped 1 base, with 7 bases sitting between them. The V gene's germline CDR1 is SNHLY and CDR2 FYNNEI. CDR3 length: 13 amino acids. Written as DNA, the CDR3 is TGTGCCAGCAGTGGGGGTCTCCAAGAGACCCAGTACTTC. It encodes CASSGGLQETQYF.

This clonotype was observed a few times. The genes are TRBV5-1 and TRBJ2-5; D not resolved. Germline CDR1 reads SGHRS; CDR2 reads YFSETQ. The CDR3 has 14 residues. Between the trimmed V and J ends, which lost 4 bases and 1 base, there was a span of 11 bases. The CDR3 sequence: CASSATGSQETQYF. In DNA form, the CDR3 reads TGCGCCAGCAGCGCGACGGGCTCCCAAGAGACCCAGTACTTC.

V is TRBV20-1 and J is TRBJ2-1; D gene unclear. This CDR3 is 11 amino acids long. The germline CDR1 and CDR2 sequences are DFQATT and SNEGSKA (reference sequence). CDR3 DNA sequence: TGCAGCCTATCTCGATACAATGAGCAGTTCTTC. This translates into CSLSRYNEQFF.

This chain links TRBV27 with TRBJ2-7; a possible D gene is TRBD2 (7 bases). Germline CDR1 and CDR2: MNHEY and SMNVEV (reference sequence). There are 12 residues in the CDR3. Trimming removed 10 bases from V and 3 bases from J, with 13 bases in between. CDR3 loop: CATKGGHYEQYF. The CDR3 DNA follows: TGTGCCACTAAGGGGGGGCACTACGAGCAGTACTTC.

The table lists this clonotype with many counts. The chain is built from TRBV12-3 or TRBV12-4 and TRBJ1-2; 7 bases line up with TRBD1. The junction had 6 bases not matched to a gene; V was cut back by 6 bases and J by 8 bases. The length of the CDR3 is 12 residues. The CDR3 DNA reads TGTGCCAGCAGCCGACAGGGAATGGGCTACACCTTC. Translation: CASSRQGMGYTF.

This clonotype was observed a few times. The rearrangement uses TRBV13 and TRBJ1-1, with no clear D. Germline V gene sequence: CDR1 PRHDT, CDR2 FYEKMQ (reference sequence). V lost 3 bases, J lost 0 bases, and 14 bases lay in between. The length of the CDR3 is 16 residues. The CDR3 DNA reads TGTGCCAGCAGCTTGTACGGCGTAGCATTGAACACTGAAGCTTTCTTT. Protein product: CASSLYGVALNTEAFF.

The sample holds many counts of this clonotype. The chain uses TRBV12-3 or TRBV12-4 and TRBJ2-7; tentatively, D is TRBD2 (5 bases). V shed 2 bases and J shed 5 bases, with 10 bases lying between them. This CDR3 has 13 residues. The CDR3 DNA reads TGTGCCAGCAGTTTAAGAGGGTCCCACGAGCAGTACTTC. The encoded protein is CASSLRGSHEQYF.

This clonotype occurred a few times. The rearrangement joins TRBV20-1 to TRBJ2-3, with 7 bases aligning to TRBD2. Trimming took 3 bases from V and 4 from J; bases not matched to a gene: 10. This CDR3 contains 15 residues. Germline assignment: CDR1 DFQATT and CDR2 SNEGSKA (reference sequence). The CDR3: CSASRASGRADTQYF. CDR3 sequence (DNA): TGCAGTGCTAGTCGGGCTAGCGGTCGGGCAGATACGCAGTATTTT.